Below are 22 T cell receptor beta chains sequenced from a single sample in a study of T cell changes during pregnancy in multiple sclerosis. Data came from immunoSEQ multiplex PCR; TCRdb stores just in-frame clones and leaves some out. The sample comprises more than 25,000 clones, about 90% of which are singletons, and around 5% rests with the top ten. The sequencing used peripheral blood, collected in the first trimester of pregnancy. These receptors were collected from a female donor in good health, enrolled as a control in a pregnancy study.

The V and J genes are TRBV14 and TRBJ2-3, with D possibly being TRBD2 (6 bases). CDR3 length: 17 amino acids. CDR1 is SGHDN and CDR2 is FVKESK in the germline V gene. Trimming removed 0 bases from V and 0 bases from J, with 13 bases in between. DNA of the CDR3: TGTGCCAGCAGCCAAGATGGAGGGACCACTAGCACAGATACGCAGTATTTT. Protein product: CASSQDGGTTSTDTQYF.

Here the CDR3 reads CASSIESGVGTQYF. The CDR3 region has the DNA TGTGCCAGTAGTATAGAATCGGGGGTTGGGACCCAGTACTTC. The rearrangement joins TRBV19 to TRBJ2-5; tentative D call: TRBD2 (6 bases). The CDR3 covers 14 residues. Per the germline V gene, CDR1 is LNHDA and CDR2 is SQIVND (reference sequence). The V end was cut by 0 bases, the J end by 7 bases, with 12 bases between.

V gene TRBV30 combines with J gene TRBJ2-7, with a possible D match to TRBD2 (6 bases). Trimming removed 0 bases from V and 3 bases from J, with 15 bases in between. The CDR3 consists of 15 residues. CDR1 is GTSNPN and CDR2 is SVGIG in the germline V gene (reference sequence). The chain's CDR3 is CAWSVLNLRGYEQYF. CDR3 nucleotide sequence: TGTGCCTGGAGTGTACTAAATTTGCGGGGCTACGAGCAGTACTTC.

The chain employs TRBV5-5 and TRBJ2-5, with TRBD2 matching over 12 bases. Trimming took 3 bases from V and 4 from J; bases not matched to a gene: 7. This CDR3 contains 16 residues. Germline V gives CDR1 SGHKS, CDR2 YYEKEE (reference sequence). CDR3 DNA sequence: TGTGCCAGCAGCTCGCTAGCGGGGGGGGTTGTAGAGACCCAGTACTTC. Its protein is CASSSLAGGVVETQYF.

This chain connects TRBV10-3 to TRBJ2-3; 13 nucleotides match TRBD2. J lost 1 base, V lost 6 bases, and 4 bases had no gene match. CDR3 size: 16 residues. Looked up from germline, CDR1 is ENHRY and CDR2 is SYGVKD. The CDR3 region has the DNA TGTGCCATCAGGCGACTAGCGGGAGGAGGCACAGATACGCAGTATTTT. This encodes CAIRRLAGGGTDTQYF.

The chain joins TRBV9 to TRBJ1-2; D call uncertain. V was shortened by 2 bases and J by 2 bases, with 7 bases between the two germline ends. The CDR3 has 13 amino acids. Germline V gives CDR1 SGDLS, CDR2 YYNGEE. For the CDR3, the DNA is TGTGCCAGCAGCGTCAACGGGAACTATGGCTACACCTTC. Residues: CASSVNGNYGYTF. The entire variable domain, with the rest obtained from reference TRBV9 and TRBJ1-2, is as follows: DSGVTQTPKHLITATGQRVTLRCSPRSGDLSVYWYQQSLDQGLQFLIQYYNGEERAKGNILERFSAQQFPDLHSELNLSSLELGDSALYFCASSVNGNYGYTFGSGTRLTVV.

The chain combines TRBV7-2 with TRBJ1-2; tentatively, D is TRBD1 (6 bases). The germline gives CDR1 SGHTA, CDR2 FQGNSA. The V end lost 1 base, the J end lost 2 bases, and 11 bases lay between the germline ends. This CDR3 region has 15 residues. The CDR3 here is CASSLGTQGNYGYTF. Written as DNA, the CDR3 is TGTGCCAGCAGCTTAGGGACGCAGGGGAACTATGGCTACACCTTC.

The chain has TRBV29-1 and TRBJ2-3; 10 bases align to TRBD1. The V gene end was trimmed by 2 bases and the J gene end by 7 bases; junction bases not matched to a gene: 6. CDR1 SQVTM and CDR2 ANQGSEA come from the germline V gene. The CDR3 has 14 residues. In DNA, the CDR3 is TGCAGCGTTGAAAGACAGGGGGCCGCATATACGCAGTATTTT. Its translation: CSVERQGAAYTQYF.

V gene TRBV5-1 combines with J gene TRBJ2-3; 8 positions match TRBD2. V dropped 5 bases and J dropped 0; count of bases not matched to a gene: 5. The CDR3 covers 15 residues. The germline CDR1 and CDR2 sequences are SGHRS and YFSETQ. CDR3 amino acids: CASRSGLASTDTQYF. The CDR3 nucleotides read TGCGCCAGCAGATCCGGACTAGCAAGCACAGATACGCAGTATTTT.

The V call is TRBV6-5, the J call TRBJ2-1; perhaps TRBD2 as D (5 bases). CDR1 MNHEY and CDR2 SVGAGI come from the germline V gene. This CDR3 spans 15 amino acids. The V gene lost 6 bases and the J gene lost 0 bases, with 12 bases spanning the gap. The CDR3 is CASRDGIGSYNEQFF. For the CDR3, the DNA is TGTGCCAGCAGAGACGGGATAGGCTCCTACAATGAGCAGTTCTTC.

This chain joins TRBV6-1 and TRBJ2-7; D unclear. The V and J ends lost 1 base and 2 bases respectively, with 6 bases between them. CDR1 and CDR2 from the germline V gene are MNHNS and SASEGT. This CDR3 has 13 residues. The CDR3 nucleotides are TGTGCCAGCAGTGAAGATCGGGCCTACGAGCAGTACTTC. This encodes CASSEDRAYEQYF.

The chain employs TRBV10-3 and TRBJ1-5; TRBD1 is a possible D gene (6 bases). CDR3 length: 16 residues. Germline V gene lookup returns CDR1 ENHRY and CDR2 SYGVKD. V was clipped by 2 bases and J by 6 bases, with 17 bases between them. The CDR3 sequence is CAISEALVQGGQPQHF. The CDR3 DNA reads TGTGCCATCAGTGAGGCTTTGGTACAGGGTGGTCAGCCCCAGCATTTT.

V gene TRBV11-3 combines with J gene TRBJ1-1; tentative D call: TRBD1 (6 bases). The CDR3 covers 15 residues. Germline assignment: CDR1 SGHNT and CDR2 YENEEA. V was cut by 4 bases and J by 0 bases, with 12 bases left in between. CDR3 in DNA: TGTGCCAGCAGCTCACGTAGGGACATGAACACTGAAGCTTTCTTT. It codes for CASSSRRDMNTEAFF.

The chain has TRBV6-5 and TRBJ1-2; D may be TRBD1 (6 bases). Germline V gene sequence: CDR1 MNHEY, CDR2 SVGAGI. Trimming shortened V by 4 bases and J by 7 bases, and 10 bases separated the two germline ends. This CDR3 spans 12 amino acids. CDR3 region: CASSFDRSGYTF. In nucleotides, the CDR3 is TGTGCCAGCAGTTTCGACAGGTCTGGCTACACCTTC.

This chain connects TRBV18 to TRBJ1-2, with a tentative D call TRBD1 (5 bases). The V gene's germline CDR1 is KGHSH and CDR2 LQKENI. The CDR3 loop spans 16 amino acids. The V gene lost 3 bases and the J gene lost 5 bases, with 19 bases spanning the gap. Written as DNA, the CDR3 is TGTGCCAGCTCACCGGCCGCGGGAGGGGAATTTTATGGCTACACCTTC. Protein sequence: CASSPAAGGEFYGYTF.

The gene calls are TRBV15 and TRBJ1-1; D gene ambiguous. Germline V lookup: CDR1 LNHNV, CDR2 YYDKDF (reference sequence). The length of the CDR3 is 14 residues. Trimming stripped 4 bases from V and 1 base from J, with 10 bases between. The CDR3 here is CATSTWLANTEAFF. CDR3 bases: TGTGCCACCAGCACCTGGCTCGCGAACACTGAAGCTTTCTTT.

The table lists this clone with a count of one. The J gene is TRBJ1-5, the V gene TRBV30; 10 nucleotides agree with TRBD1. The CDR3 covers 15 residues. Germline V lookup: CDR1 GTSNPN, CDR2 SVGIG (reference sequence). The ends lost 3 bases at V and 4 bases at J; junction bases unmatched: 6. The CDR3 sequence: CAWRGPGQGNQPQHF. CDR3 DNA sequence: TGTGCCTGGAGGGGCCCGGGACAGGGGAATCAGCCCCAGCATTTT.

This chain joins TRBV6-1 and TRBJ1-3; possible D gene TRBD1, 6 bases. With 1 base removed from V and 2 bases from J, the gap between germline ends came to 12 bases. The CDR3 is made up of 16 amino acids. Looked up from germline, CDR1 is MNHNS and CDR2 is SASEGT. The CDR3 loop reads CASSEGDRSTGNTIYF. The CDR3 region has the DNA TGTGCCAGCAGTGAAGGCGACAGGTCCACTGGAAACACCATATATTTT.

This chain links TRBV19 with TRBJ2-1; 7 nucleotides align to TRBD1. Germline V gene lookup returns CDR1 LNHDA and CDR2 SQIVND (reference sequence). The CDR3 runs 13 residues. J lost 8 bases, V lost 4 bases, and 5 bases had no gene match. The CDR3 bases are TGTGCCAGTAGTAAGACAGGGTGGGATGAGCAGTTCTTC. Amino acids: CASSKTGWDEQFF.

Worth noting for this clone: It is likely a read error, because the conserved phenylalanine at the end of the CDR3 is missing. The DNA is left out, because the CDR3 cannot be placed on it with certainty; the CDR3 is given as TCRdb lists it. The chain uses TRBV9 and TRBJ2-3; the table names TRBD1, a call not compared with the DNA. CDR1 and CDR2 from the germline V gene are SGDLS and YYNGEE. The CDR3 numbers 12 amino acids, ends counted. The CDR3 region is CASSGLGQTNKV.

V usage is TRBV2 and J usage is TRBJ2-2, with a tentative D call TRBD1 (5 bases). With 6 bases removed from V and 4 bases from J, the gap between germline ends came to 9 bases. CDR3 size: 13 residues. Germline CDR1 is SNHLY and CDR2 is FYNNEI. The CDR3 coding sequence is TGTGCCAGCAGGAACCAGGGCACCGGGGAGCTGTTTTTT. It encodes CASRNQGTGELFF. The complete variable domain, with remaining parts taken from reference TRBV2 and TRBJ2-2, reads EPEVTQTPSHQVTQMGQEVILRCVPISNHLYFYWYRQILGQKVEFLVSFYNNEISEKSEIFDDQFSVERPDGSNFTLKIRSTKLEDSAMYFCASRNQGTGELFFGEGSRLTVL.

This clone was observed a few times. The chain links TRBV19 to TRBJ2-7; TRBD2 matches 8 bases. The germline V gene encodes CDR1 LNHDA and CDR2 SQIVND (reference sequence). The CDR3 covers 14 residues. After removal of 5 bases from V and 7 bases from J, the junction contained 10 bases not matched to a gene. The CDR3 coding sequence is TGTGCCAGTAGTCCGACTAGCGCCGGTTGGGAGCAGTACTTC. Its protein product is CASSPTSAGWEQYF.